This TCR beta chain derives from a study of blood T cell repertoires in COVID-19. Study context: Whether acute or convalescent, the COVID-19 samples came from the United States, Italy and Spain. T cells, B-cell-depleted T cells, or PBMCs provided the cDNA or gDNA that served as material.

CDR3 length equals 14 residues. Authors' data handling: Reference gene primer amplification in the assay estimated nucleated cell counts. The table came from immunoSEQ multiplex PCR; TCRdb's copy has only in-frame clones and leaves some out. D and trimming were read from the DNA, whereas the V and J calls and clone size are those reported in that table. Of 140,000 to 150,000 clones in the sample, more than 70% were seen once. The chain recombines TRBV21-1 with TRBJ2-7; the D call TRBD1 from the table was never checked on the DNA. TRBV21-1 is shown as a pseudogene. Sequenced material: peripheral blood. The receptor's source is a human donor in a cohort sampled during active COVID-19. CDR3 sequence (DNA): TGTGCCAGCGCCGATGGACAGGCCTCCTACGAGCAGTACTTC. Its translation: CASADGQASYEQYF.